This T cell receptor beta chain was obtained from a study of T cell responses to AZD1222 COVID-19 vaccine. Trimming took 5 bases from V and 3 from J; bases not matched to a gene: 8. The CDR3 is made up of 17 amino acids. Per the germline V gene, CDR1 is MNHEY and CDR2 is SVGEGT. Method: immunoSEQ multiplex PCR; TCRdb's copy keeps in-frame clones and lacks some. The table shows 130,000 or so clones, with about 82% occurring only once. The TCR sequence derives from an adult in good health. V is TRBV6-2 or TRBV6-3 and J is TRBJ2-7; 15 positions agree with TRBD2. Sequenced material: peripheral blood, taken on day 0 of AZD1222 vaccination. The DNA of the CDR3 is TGTGCCAGCAGTACCGGGACTAGCGGGGGGTCCCGCTACGAGCAGTACTTC. Amino acid sequence: CASSTGTSGGSRYEQYF.